One sample yielded the 21 T cell receptor beta chains listed below, sequenced in a study of siplizumab effects on memory and regulatory T cells. Data came from immunoSEQ multiplex PCR; TCRdb stores just in-frame clones and leaves some out. The sample lists fewer than 85,000 clones; approximately 95% were seen once. Sequenced sample: CD8+ T cells sorted from blood. These receptor sequences come from a human donor in good health.

This clone occurred a few times. The chain carries TRBV6-5 and TRBJ2-7; TRBD2 matches 14 bases. CDR1 and CDR2 (germline): MNHEY, SVGAGI. V lost 5 bases, J lost 7 bases, and 7 bases stayed unmatched. This CDR3 contains 15 residues. The CDR3 region is CASSLGTSGSNEQYF. CDR3 bases: TGTGCCAGCAGTCTGGGGACTAGCGGGAGTAATGAGCAGTACTTC.

CDR3: CASSGPLRGQDQPQHF. DNA for the CDR3: TGTGCCAGCAGTGGCCCACTACGCGGACAAGATCAGCCCCAGCATTTT. V and J are TRBV6-1 and TRBJ1-5, with a possible D match to TRBD1 (5 bases). Germline V CDR1 and CDR2: MNHNS, SASEGT. Trimming left V 4 bases short and J 5 bases short, with 18 bases between. This CDR3 is built from 16 residues.

The gene calls are TRBV27 and TRBJ2-3; D is unclear. CDR3 length equals 14 residues. V lost 3 bases to trimming and J lost 2 bases, with 9 bases between them. Germline V gives CDR1 MNHEY, CDR2 SMNVEV (reference sequence). The CDR3 reads CASSLGGPTDTQYF. The DNA of the CDR3 is TGTGCCAGCAGTTTGGGCGGACCCACAGATACGCAGTATTTT.

The chain couples TRBV5-1 to TRBJ2-3; 8 nucleotides line up with TRBD1. This CDR3 spans 14 amino acids. Germline V CDR1 and CDR2: SGHRS, YFSETQ. Trimming cost V 4 bases and J 4 bases; bases outside gene matches: 5. CDR3 protein: CASSTGQGPDTQYF. CDR3 bases: TGCGCCAGCAGCACAGGACAGGGACCAGATACGCAGTATTTT. Variable domain in full (rest from reference TRBV5-1 and TRBJ2-3): KAGVTQTPRYLIKTRGQQVTLSCSPISGHRSVSWYQQTPGQGLQFLFEYFSETQRNKGNFPGRFSGRQFSNSRSEMNVSTLELGDSALYLCASSTGQGPDTQYFGPGTRLTVL.

This clone occurred once. V and J are TRBV21-1 and TRBJ2-1; TRBD2 is the table's D call, not checked against the DNA. TRBV21-1 is a listed pseudogene. This CDR3 has 16 amino acids. Written as DNA, the CDR3 is TGTGCCAGCAGCGCTAGACTAGCGGGAGGTGGCTATGAGCAGTTCTTC. It codes for CASSARLAGGGYEQFF.

This chain joins TRBV11-2 and TRBJ1-2; D is possibly TRBD1 (6 bases). The germline V gene has CDR1 SGHAT and CDR2 FQNNGV. V gave up 5 bases and J gave up 7 bases, with 17 bases separating them. The CDR3 sequence is 14 residues long. Here the CDR3 DNA reads TGTGCCAGCAGCCCCGTGGGGGCCAGTCTTGGCTACACCTTC. Translating gives CASSPVGASLGYTF. The full variable domain, in which reference TRBV11-2 and TRBJ1-2 provide the parts outside the CDR3, is EAGVAQSPRYKIIEKRQSVAFWCNPISGHATLYWYQQILGQGPKLLIQFQNNGVVDDSQLPKDRFSAERLKGVDSTLKIQPAKLEDSAVYLCASSPVGASLGYTFGSGTRLTVV.

Only one count was recorded for this clone. This rearrangement joins TRBV14 to TRBJ1-2; tentatively, D is TRBD1 (6 bases). This CDR3 has 17 amino acids. Trimming stripped 4 bases from V and 0 bases from J, with 18 bases between. CDR1 SGHDN and CDR2 FVKESK come from the germline V gene. CDR3: CASSPSARDISNYGYTF. The CDR3 region has the DNA TGTGCCAGCAGCCCTTCAGCCCGGGACATCTCTAACTATGGCTACACCTTC.

This chain connects TRBV7-2 to TRBJ2-7, with 8 positions matching TRBD2. V was clipped by 5 bases and J by 4 bases; unmatched bases: 7. Germline V gene lookup returns CDR1 SGHTA and CDR2 FQGNSA. The CDR3 is 14 residues long. The CDR3 bases are TGTGCCAGCAGCCCCATGAGCGGGGGATACGAGCAGTACTTC. This encodes CASSPMSGGYEQYF. Full variable domain (outside the CDR3, taken from reference TRBV7-2 and TRBJ2-7): GAGVSQSPSNKVTEKGKDVELRCDPISGHTALYWYRQSLGQGLEFLIYFQGNSAPDKSGLPSDRFSAERTGGSVSTLTIQRTQQEDSAVYLCASSPMSGGYEQYFGPGTRLTVT.

This clone was recorded once. The chain links TRBV10-2 to TRBJ2-7, with 7 bases that match TRBD2. Germline V lookup: CDR1 WSHSY, CDR2 SAAADI. Trimming took 4 bases from V and 4 from J; bases not matched to a gene: 7. The CDR3 has 14 amino acids. Written as DNA, the CDR3 is TGCGCCAGCAGTGTGGGGGGAGGGCCTTACGAGCAGTACTTC. Residues: CASSVGGGPYEQYF.

The CDR3 here is CAWSALASGRLWANEQYF. The CDR3 DNA reads as TGTGCCTGGAGTGCCTTGGCTAGCGGGAGGCTCTGGGCCAACGAGCAGTACTTC. This chain joins TRBV30 and TRBJ2-7; 11 positions agree with TRBD2. Germline assignment: CDR1 GTSNPN and CDR2 SVGIG (reference sequence). This CDR3 region has 18 residues. The trim removed 1 base at V and 5 bases at J, leaving 16 bases unmatched.

This chain connects TRBV19 to TRBJ2-7; D may be TRBD1 or TRBD2 (6 bases each). The length of the CDR3 is 12 residues. Trimming took 4 bases from V and 6 from J, leaving 10 bases between them. Germline V gene lookup returns CDR1 LNHDA and CDR2 SQIVND (reference sequence). This CDR3 is CASSTGDFEQYF. CDR3 nucleotides: TGTGCCAGTAGTACAGGGGACTTCGAGCAGTACTTC.

The chain employs TRBV9 and TRBJ2-7; 9 nucleotides agree with TRBD1. V was pared by 4 bases and J by 5 bases, with 16 bases of the junction left unmatched. The CDR3 loop spans 17 amino acids. The germline V gene encodes CDR1 SGDLS and CDR2 YYNGEE. This CDR3 is CASSPGGGMGQGNEQYF. The CDR3 DNA is TGTGCCAGCAGCCCAGGGGGGGGGATGGGACAGGGTAACGAGCAGTACTTC.

The chain has TRBV5-1 and TRBJ2-1; 7 bases line up with TRBD1. CDR1 SGHRS and CDR2 YFSETQ come from the germline V gene. Losses at the gene ends were 4 bases for V and 2 bases for J; bases not matched to a gene: 9. CDR3 length: 16 residues. The CDR3 region is CASSLGDSITYNEQFF. CDR3 sequence (DNA): TGCGCCAGCAGCCTGGGGGACAGTATCACCTACAATGAGCAGTTCTTC.

The chain combines TRBV29-1 with TRBJ2-1, with 8 nucleotides matching TRBD2. The V gene end was trimmed by 5 bases and the J gene end by 6 bases; junction bases not matched to a gene: 0. The CDR3 totals 11 residues. In germline, CDR1 is SQVTM, CDR2 ANQGSEA. CDR3 bases: TGCAGCGTTACTAGCGGCAATGAGCAGTTCTTC. The encoded protein is CSVTSGNEQFF.

The rearrangement joins TRBV5-6 to TRBJ2-7; D ambiguous. V lost 4 bases to trimming and J lost 1 base, with 12 bases between them. The CDR3 covers 14 residues. CDR1 SGHDT and CDR2 YYEEEE come from the germline V gene. In DNA, the CDR3 is TGTGCCAGCAGCCAAGTAACGGCTTCCTACGAGCAGTACTTC. It translates to CASSQVTASYEQYF.

The chain has TRBV5-1 and TRBJ2-3, with 10 bases aligning to TRBD2. The CDR3 contains 15 residues. Trimming took 3 bases from V and 2 from J; bases not matched to a gene: 3. The germline CDR1 and CDR2 sequences are SGHRS and YFSETQ. The CDR3 loop is CASSWTSGYTDTQYF. The CDR3 DNA is TGCGCCAGCAGCTGGACTAGCGGATACACAGATACGCAGTATTTT.

The chain combines TRBV9 with TRBJ2-2; TRBD2 matches at 7 bases. Trimming removed 1 base from V and 2 bases from J; junction bases left unmatched: 5. The CDR3 sequence is 16 residues long. Germline lookup yields CDR1 SGDLS and CDR2 YYNGEE. The CDR3 protein is CASSVRLAENTGELFF. The CDR3 coding sequence is TGTGCCAGCAGCGTAAGGCTAGCGGAAAACACCGGGGAGCTGTTTTTT.

This clone was detected only once. The V call is TRBV14, the J call TRBJ2-5; a weak D match, TRBD2 (7 bases). The CDR3 is 18 residues long. Germline loops: CDR1 SGHDN, CDR2 FVKESK. V gave up 5 bases and J gave up 5 bases, with 27 bases separating them. CDR3 loop: CASSAPPWTSRGAETQYF. CDR3 DNA sequence: TGTGCCAGCAGCGCTCCTCCTTGGACTTCCCGGGGGGCCGAGACCCAGTACTTC.

This chain connects TRBV4-2 to TRBJ2-5, with TRBD2 matching 9 bases. The CDR3 is 16 amino acids. With 1 base clipped from V and 8 bases from J, the junction kept 11 bases outside the gene matches. Germline CDR1 and CDR2: LGHNA and YNFKEQ. CDR3 DNA sequence: TGTGCCAGCAGCCAAGGCGGTCTAGCGGGAAGTACAACCCAGTACTTC. Protein product: CASSQGGLAGSTTQYF.

The CDR3 reads CASTRLAGVRNEQFF. Written as DNA, the CDR3 is TGTGCCAGCACGAGATTAGCGGGAGTTAGGAATGAGCAGTTCTTC. The chain is built from TRBV9 and TRBJ2-1; 9 bases agree with TRBD2. CDR1 is SGDLS, CDR2 YYNGEE, per germline. The CDR3 length is 15 residues. The junction had 11 bases not matched to a gene; V was cut back by 6 bases and J by 7 bases.

This CDR3 reads CASSLVAENTGELFF. Written as DNA, the CDR3 is TGCGCCAGCAGCTTGGTAGCGGAGAACACCGGGGAGCTGTTTTTT. The chain recombines TRBV5-1 with TRBJ2-2; weak D call: TRBD2 (6 bases). Germline V gene lookup returns CDR1 SGHRS and CDR2 YFSETQ. This CDR3 spans 15 amino acids. V was cut by 0 bases and J by 1 base, with 7 bases left in between.